This T cell receptor (beta chain) was sequenced for a study of OX40 agonist ivuxolimab in advanced cancers. In the study overall: Every 2 weeks, patients received ivuxolimab intravenously, dosed at 0.01 to 10 mg/kg. Dose-escalation patients had hepatocellular carcinoma, melanoma, renal cell or head and neck cancer. Therapy given before enrollment (anti-PD-1, anti-PD-L1 or anti-CTLA-4) was allowed, and 35% to 45% had some.

TCRdb's table, derived via immunoSEQ multiplex PCR, lists solely in-frame clones and lacks some. The table includes some 50,000 clones, 80% to 85% detected once. General observations from the study: CD4+ and CD8+ blood T cells expanded clonally by week 6 at 0.1 to 3.0 mg/kg.

V was pared by 5 bases and J by 6 bases, with 8 bases of the junction left unmatched. CDR1 and CDR2 (germline): SQVTM, ANQGSEA. The CDR3 is 15 residues long. Comments on this clone: Its antigen is still unknown.

This specimen consisted of CD4+ or CD8+ T cells sorted from blood, obtained in a trial of the OX40 agonist ivuxolimab. The clonotype originates from an adult with an advanced solid tumor such as melanoma, head and neck, liver or kidney cancer. The chain combines TRBV29-1 with TRBJ2-1; 12 bases match TRBD2. CDR3 in DNA: TGCAGCGTTCCCCTAGCGGGAGGGGTGGGCAATGAGCAGTTCTTC. It yields the protein CSVPLAGGVGNEQFF.